This T cell receptor (beta chain) was identified in a study of cytomegalovirus exposure and HLA in healthy donors. The CDR3 spans 15 residues. The J segment lost 6 bases and the V segment lost 4 bases, leaving 4 bases of the junction unmatched. From germline, CDR1 is SGHAT and CDR2 FQNNGV. PCR primers comprised 60 Vbeta and 13 Jbeta primers. Assay: immunoSEQ multiplex PCR; the TCRdb copy retains only in-frame clones and omits some. The data hold 210,000 or so clones, with roughly 81% observed a single time. Nominal health characterized the donors when sampled, though unrecorded immune exposures were likely.

What was sequenced was PBMCs. The rearrangement joins TRBV11-2 to TRBJ1-6; TRBD1 aligns across 9 bases. The TCR originated in a girl aged 2-15 years in good health and CMV-seronegative. The CDR3 region has the DNA TGTGCCAGCAGCTCACAGGGGGCCGGTAATTCACCCCTCCACTTT. Translation: CASSSQGAGNSPLHF.